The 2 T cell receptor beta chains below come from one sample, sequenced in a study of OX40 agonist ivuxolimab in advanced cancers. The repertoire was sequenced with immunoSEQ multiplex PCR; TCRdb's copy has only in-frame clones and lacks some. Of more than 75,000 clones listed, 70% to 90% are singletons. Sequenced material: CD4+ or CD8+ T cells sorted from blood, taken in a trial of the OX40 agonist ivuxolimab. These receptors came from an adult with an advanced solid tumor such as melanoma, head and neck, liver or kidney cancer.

CDR3 protein: CASGPPGLAGPDTQYF. In DNA form, the CDR3 reads TGTGCTAGTGGTCCCCCGGGACTAGCGGGACCAGATACGCAGTATTTT. The chain combines TRBV12-5 with TRBJ2-3; 13 nucleotides match TRBD2. Germline trimming cut 5 bases from V and 4 bases from J; bases unmatched to any gene: 6. The CDR3 runs to 16 residues. Germline V CDR1 and CDR2: LGHNT, FRNRAP.

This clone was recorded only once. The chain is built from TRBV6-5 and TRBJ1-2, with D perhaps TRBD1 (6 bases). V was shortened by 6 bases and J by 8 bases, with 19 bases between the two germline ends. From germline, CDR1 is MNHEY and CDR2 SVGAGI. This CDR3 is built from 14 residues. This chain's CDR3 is CASRKGGGAAGYTF. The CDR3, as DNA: TGTGCCAGCAGAAAGGGTGGGGGGGCGGCGGGCTACACCTTC.